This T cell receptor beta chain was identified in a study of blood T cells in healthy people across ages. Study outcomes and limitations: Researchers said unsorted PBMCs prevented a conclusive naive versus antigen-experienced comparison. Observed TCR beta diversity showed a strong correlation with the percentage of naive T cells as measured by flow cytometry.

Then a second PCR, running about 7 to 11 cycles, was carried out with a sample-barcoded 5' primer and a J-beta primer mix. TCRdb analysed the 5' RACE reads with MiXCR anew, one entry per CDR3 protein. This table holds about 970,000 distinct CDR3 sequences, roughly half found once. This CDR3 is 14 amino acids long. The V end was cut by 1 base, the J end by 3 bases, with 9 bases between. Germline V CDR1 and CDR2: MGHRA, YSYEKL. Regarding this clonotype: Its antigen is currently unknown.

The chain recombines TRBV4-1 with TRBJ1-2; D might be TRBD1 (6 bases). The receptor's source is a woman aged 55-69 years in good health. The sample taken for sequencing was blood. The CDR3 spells CASSQAQGYYGYTF. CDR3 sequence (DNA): TGCGCCAGCAGCCAAGCCCAGGGGTACTATGGCTACACCTTC.